Following are 16 T cell receptor beta chains from one sample sequenced in a study of STAT5B mutations in CD4+ large granular lymphocyte leukemia. This table comes from immunoSEQ multiplex PCR, and its TCRdb copy is limited to in-frame clones, with some not included. The sample lists 3,500 to 4,000 clones, about 85% occurring once. Sequenced input: CD4+ T cells from blood buffy coats. The receptors derive from a human donor in good health.

The J gene is TRBJ2-5, the V gene TRBV30; TRBD2 is a possible D gene (6 bases). CDR1 GTSNPN and CDR2 SVGIG come from the germline V gene (reference sequence). The CDR3 is made up of 14 amino acids. Deletions cut 1 base from V and 2 bases from J, with 11 bases between. The CDR3 DNA sequence: TGTGCCTGGAGTGATCATAGCGGTCAAGAGACCCAGTACTTC. It specifies CAWSDHSGQETQYF.

V and J are TRBV30 and TRBJ2-2; TRBD2 aligns across 8 bases. CDR1 and CDR2 from the germline V gene are GTSNPN and SVGIG (reference sequence). Trimming took 2 bases from V and 11 from J; bases not matched to a gene: 10. The CDR3 sequence is 14 residues long. The CDR3 coding sequence is TGTGCCTGGAGTACTCCCAGCGGGAGTGCAGAGCTGTTTTTT. Amino acid sequence: CAWSTPSGSAELFF.

The V and J genes are TRBV7-9 and TRBJ2-1, with 9 bases identical to TRBD1. The J segment lost 4 bases and the V segment lost 1 base, leaving 5 bases of the junction unmatched. Germline V gene sequence: CDR1 SEHNR, CDR2 FQNEAQ (reference sequence). The CDR3 contains 16 residues. CDR3 amino acids: CASSLGGTGNYNEQFF. Written as DNA, the CDR3 is TGTGCCAGCAGCTTAGGGGGGACAGGGAATTACAATGAGCAGTTCTTC.

The genes are TRBV28 and TRBJ2-7, with a possible D match to TRBD2 (5 bases). V was pared by 3 bases and J by 4 bases, with 13 bases between. The germline V gene has CDR1 MDHEN and CDR2 SYDVKM. The CDR3 is 14 amino acids. CDR3 bases: TGTGCCAGCAGTTTGTACGGGAATCAGTACGAGCAGTACTTC. Translation gives CASSLYGNQYEQYF.

The chain recombines TRBV19 with TRBJ1-4; no clear D gene. There are 13 residues in the CDR3. Germline assignment: CDR1 LNHDA and CDR2 SQIVND (reference sequence). V lost 7 bases and J lost 3, with 9 bases in between. The CDR3 loop reads CASKEAANEKLFF. CDR3 bases: TGTGCCAGTAAGGAGGCGGCTAATGAAAAACTGTTTTTT.

V gene TRBV19 combines with J gene TRBJ2-1; 14 bases align to TRBD2. The germline V gene encodes CDR1 LNHDA and CDR2 SQIVND (reference sequence). The ends lost 4 bases at V and 1 base at J; junction bases unmatched: 3. The CDR3 is 17 amino acids. CDR3 in amino acids: CASSRLAGGESYNEQFF. The CDR3 DNA is TGTGCCAGTAGTAGACTAGCGGGAGGGGAATCCTACAATGAGCAGTTCTTC.

This clone has only one observation. The CDR3 DNA reads TGCGCCAGCAGTGAGTTGTTTGGGACAGGGTCCTACGAGCAGTACTTC. Protein product: CASSELFGTGSYEQYF. This sequence joins TRBV10-2 and TRBJ2-7; the match to TRBD1 covers 9 bases. The CDR3 consists of 16 residues. With 1 base clipped from V and 1 base from J, the junction kept 5 bases outside the gene matches. In germline, CDR1 is WSHSY, CDR2 SAAADI.

The chain is built from TRBV4-3 and TRBJ2-5, with 8 bases identical to TRBD2. Germline trimming cut 0 bases from V and 3 bases from J; bases unmatched to any gene: 9. This CDR3 spans 17 amino acids. Germline CDR1 LGHNA, CDR2 YSLEER. CDR3 loop: CASSQDGAGGGEETQYF. CDR3 DNA sequence: TGCGCCAGCAGCCAAGATGGGGCGGGAGGCGGGGAAGAGACCCAGTACTTC.

This sequence joins TRBV5-1 and TRBJ2-1; D is unclear. V lost 0 bases to trimming and J lost 4 bases, with 5 bases between them. CDR3 length: 13 amino acids. CDR1 is SGHRS, CDR2 YFSETQ, per germline. The CDR3 sequence is CASSLDEYNEQFF. The DNA for the CDR3 is TGCGCCAGCAGCTTGGACGAGTACAATGAGCAGTTCTTC.

This clone was counted once. This chain connects TRBV5-6 to TRBJ2-4, with 14 bases identical to TRBD2. This CDR3 has 15 residues. V gave up 1 base and J gave up 11 bases; unmatched junction bases: 5. Looked up from germline, CDR1 is SGHDT and CDR2 is YYEEEE. Here the CDR3 reads CASSLWTSGRRVQYF. CDR3 nucleotides: TGTGCCAGCAGCTTGTGGACTAGCGGGAGGAGAGTTCAGTACTTC.

The chain couples TRBV7-8 to TRBJ2-7, with 8 positions matching TRBD2. The CDR3 is 15 amino acids. After removal of 2 bases from V and 5 bases from J, the junction contained 8 bases not matched to a gene. Germline CDR1 and CDR2: SGHVS and FQNEAQ. Here the CDR3 DNA reads TGTGCCAGCAGCTTATTGGCGCCGGGGGGGAACGAGCAGTACTTC. Translation: CASSLLAPGGNEQYF.

The rearrangement links TRBV7-9 to TRBJ1-1; tentative D call: TRBD1 (6 bases). Germline values: CDR1 SEHNR, CDR2 FQNEAQ (reference sequence). The CDR3 loop spans 11 amino acids. The CDR3 DNA reads TGTGGGCTACAGGGCCAGGCTGAAGCTTTCTTT. Translating gives CGLQGQAEAFF.

J is TRBJ1-3 and V is TRBV6-1; TRBD1 matches 9 bases. Looked up from germline, CDR1 is MNHNS and CDR2 is SASEGT. With V trimmed by 1 base and J by 0 bases, 1 base remained unmatched. The CDR3 is 16 amino acids. This CDR3 is CASSEETGGSGNTIYF. The CDR3 DNA reads as TGTGCCAGCAGTGAAGAGACAGGGGGCTCTGGAAACACCATATATTTT.

The chain is built from TRBV27 and TRBJ2-7; a weak D match, TRBD1 (6 bases). Per the germline V gene, CDR1 is MNHEY and CDR2 is SMNVEV (reference sequence). V was trimmed by 6 bases and J by 7 bases, leaving 25 bases between them. The CDR3 loop spans 16 amino acids. CDR3 in amino acids: CASRYRQSGTLGEQYF. In DNA, the CDR3 is TGTGCCAGCAGATATCGCCAATCCGGGACACTCGGGGAGCAGTACTTC.

The J gene is TRBJ1-5, the V gene TRBV21-1. TRBV21-1 is flagged as a pseudogene. The CDR3 consists of 15 residues. The CDR3 reads CASSKARRNNQPQHF. The CDR3 bases are TGTGCCAGCAGCAAAGCGCGGCGGAACAATCAGCCCCAGCATTTT.

The rearrangement joins TRBV7-9 to TRBJ1-2; possibly TRBD1 for D (6 bases). Trimming left V 5 bases short and J 0 bases short, with 16 bases between. Germline values: CDR1 SEHNR, CDR2 FQNEAQ (reference sequence). This CDR3 has 16 residues. CDR3 region: CASSPRWDTANYGYTF. CDR3 nucleotide sequence: TGTGCCAGCAGCCCAAGGTGGGACACAGCTAACTATGGCTACACCTTC.